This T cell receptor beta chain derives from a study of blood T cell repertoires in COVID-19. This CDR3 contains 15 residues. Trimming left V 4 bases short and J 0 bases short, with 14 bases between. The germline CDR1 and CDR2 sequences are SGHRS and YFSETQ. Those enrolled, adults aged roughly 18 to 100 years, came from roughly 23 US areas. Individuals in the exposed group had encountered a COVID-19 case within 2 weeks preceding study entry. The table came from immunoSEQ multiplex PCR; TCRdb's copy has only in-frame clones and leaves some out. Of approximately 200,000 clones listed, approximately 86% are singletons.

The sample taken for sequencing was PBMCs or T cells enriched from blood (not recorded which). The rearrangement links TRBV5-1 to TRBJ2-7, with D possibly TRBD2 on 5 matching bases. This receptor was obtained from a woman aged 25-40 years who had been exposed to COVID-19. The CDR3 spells CASSPGTGYSYEQYF. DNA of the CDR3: TGCGCCAGCAGCCCCGGAACGGGATACTCCTACGAGCAGTACTTC.